Included here is one TCR beta chain sequence, with context. Antigen unknown. The source of the sample is a study of T cell repertoires in cytomegalovirus infection. Background on the study: Recently identified HLA-C-restricted CMV epitopes were among the peptides used.

TCRdb called the reads again in MiXCR, with one record for every CDR3 protein. Altogether roughly 150,000 distinct CDR3 sequences are present, less than 25% being singletons, with the ten largest covering 25%. Study findings and constraints: In two of eight donors, the top clonotype was HLA-C-restricted CMV-specific. Carriage of CMV together with the relevant HLA was identifiable through cumulative public TCR beta family frequency.

This CDR3 spans 13 amino acids. V lost 1 base and J 3 bases, leaving 6 bases between the germline ends. The specimen comprised CD8+ T cells from cultured PBMCs, sampled from culture after CMV antigen stimulation. This chain uses TRBV12-3 or TRBV12-4 with TRBJ1-1; no reliable D call. This receptor was obtained from a human donor in good health (CMV status not recorded). Some clones in this sample may be carry-over from other donors' samples. CDR3 in amino acids: CASSLVWDTEAFF. The CDR3 coding sequence is TGTGCCAGCAGTTTAGTCTGGGACACTGAAGCTTTCTTT.